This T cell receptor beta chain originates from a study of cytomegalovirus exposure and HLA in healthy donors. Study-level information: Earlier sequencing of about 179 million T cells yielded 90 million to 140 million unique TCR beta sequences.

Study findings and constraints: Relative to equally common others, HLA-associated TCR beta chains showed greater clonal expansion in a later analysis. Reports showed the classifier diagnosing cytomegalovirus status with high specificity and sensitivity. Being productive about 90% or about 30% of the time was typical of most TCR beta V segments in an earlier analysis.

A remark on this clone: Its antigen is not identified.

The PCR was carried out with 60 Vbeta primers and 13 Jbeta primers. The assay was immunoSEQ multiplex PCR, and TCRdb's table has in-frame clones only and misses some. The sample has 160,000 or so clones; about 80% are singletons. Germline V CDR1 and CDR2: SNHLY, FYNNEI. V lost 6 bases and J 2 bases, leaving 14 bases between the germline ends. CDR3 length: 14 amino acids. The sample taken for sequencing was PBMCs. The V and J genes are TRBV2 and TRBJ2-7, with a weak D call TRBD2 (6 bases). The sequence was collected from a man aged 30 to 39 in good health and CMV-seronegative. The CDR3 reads CASRDRRAAYEQYF. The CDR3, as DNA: TGTGCCAGCAGAGATAGGAGGGCCGCCTACGAGCAGTACTTC.